This T cell receptor beta chain was captured in a study of human T cells and chemical hapten exposure. Study details: All through the roughly 24-week study, the scalp of each patient received diphenylcyclopropenone doses weekly. Patch tests applied 0.01% DPC to the upper back, read at 6 days.

This clonotype was seen repeatedly, ten times or more. A single record per CDR3 protein comes from TCRdb applying MiXCR to the RACE reads. The table records tens of thousands of distinct CDR3 sequences, around 10% of them present only once. The CDR3 is made up of 13 amino acids. Per germline, CDR1 SGHAT and CDR2 FQNNGV. V lost 1 base, J lost 5 bases, and 0 bases stayed unmatched. This sample's time point: patch test 1, 2 weeks after DPC sensitization. Treatment: therapeutic diphenylcyclopropenone sensitization with weekly scalp DPC. Blood collection happened ahead of applying each patch test. The clonotype comes from a woman between 35 and 50 years old with alopecia areata. Some clones in this sample may be carry-over from other donors' samples. The chain employs TRBV11-2 and TRBJ1-2; TRBD1 agrees at 8 bases. This specimen consisted of whole blood, obtained in connection with sensitization to the hapten diphenylcyclopropenone (DPC). The CDR3 DNA reads TGTGCCAGCAGCTTAGGGACAGGGTATGGCTACACCTTC. This encodes CASSLGTGYGYTF.